This T cell receptor beta chain was sequenced for a study of shared clonotypes between healthy human individuals. The V and J ends lost 5 bases and 4 bases respectively, with 8 bases between them. The germline gives CDR1 SGHTA, CDR2 FQGNSA. This CDR3 is built from 12 residues. Assay used: immunoSEQ multiplex PCR; TCRdb lists only in-frame clones, some missing. The table lists around 2.5 million clones, 90% to 95% of them singletons. Source material: naive CD4+ T cells from PBMCs. Described subset: CD45RA+ positively selected. The chain recombines TRBV7-2 with TRBJ1-2; D is perhaps TRBD1 (6 bases). The source of this sequence is a young man in good health. Some clones in this sample may be carry-over from other donors' samples. CDR3 in amino acids: CASSRRGYGYTF. The CDR3 coding sequence is TGTGCCAGCAGCCGCAGGGGCTATGGCTACACCTTC.